These T cell receptor beta chains were read from a single sample in a study of T-cell memory formation after mild COVID-19. One entry per CDR3 protein results from TCRdb running MiXCR on the 5' RACE reads. The sample has about 210,000 distinct CDR3 sequences, around 25% seen once. The sequenced material came from PBMCs or a T cell subset sorted from them (not recorded which). These receptors all stem from an adult woman who had mild COVID-19 (a few samples of this study predate the infection). Cell type and time point are not known. CDR3s include the opening cysteine and the closing phenylalanine or tryptophan. A D gene is named only where the DNA matches it firmly. Clone size appears in some rows only: once, few, many, or a class for an expanded clone.

>TRBJ2-1|NA|NA|TRBV7-6
TGTGCCAGCAGCCCCCAGGACTCCTACAATGAGCAGTTCTTC
CASSPQDSYNEQFF
>TRBJ2-5|NA|TRBD2|TRBV5-1
TGCGCCAGCAGCTTGTCGCAGCCGGGACTAACCTTCCAAGAGACCCAGTACTTC
CASSLSQPGLTFQETQYF
>TRBJ2-5|NA|NA|TRBV5-1
TGCGCCAGCAGAGCCGCAGAGCGCCAAGAGACCCAGTACTTC
CASRAAERQETQYF
>TRBJ2-5|few|TRBD2|TRBV20-1
TGCAGTGCTAGAGGGGGCCGGGGGGTTTCGCGAGAGACCCAGTACTTC
CSARGGRGVSRETQYF
>TRBJ2-1|NA|NA|TRBV21-1
TGTGCCAGCAGCAAAAGGACAGCCGCTCCCGAGGTTGAGCAGTTCTTC
CASSKRTAAPEVEQFF
>TRBJ1-2|NA|TRBD1|TRBV7-3
TGTGCCAGCAGCCGAGAAGGGGACAGTCATGGCTACACCTTC
CASSREGDSHGYTF
>TRBJ2-1|few|NA|TRBV5-1
TGCGCCAGCAGGGGGTTGGCAGGTTCCTACAATGAGCAGTTCTTC
CASRGLAGSYNEQFF
>TRBJ2-4|few|TRBD1|TRBV7-2
TGTGCCAGCAGCCTTCAGGGGGCGGACATTCAGTACTTC
CASSLQGADIQYF
>TRBJ2-7|few|NA|TRBV5-1
TGCGCCAGCAGCATAGACGGTTCCACCTCCTACGAGCAGTACTTC
CASSIDGSTSYEQYF
>TRBJ1-1|NA|TRBD1|TRBV12-3/TRBV12-4
TGTGCCAGCAGCTCCACAGGGGGCGCAGAAGCTTTCTTT
CASSSTGGAEAFF
>TRBJ2-5|NA|NA|TRBV11-3
TGTGCCAGCAGCTTAGGTGCAGGGACGAACCAAGAGACCCAGTACTTC
CASSLGAGTNQETQYF
>TRBJ1-5|NA|NA|TRBV5-5
TGTGCCAGCAGCTTGGAAGCAGGCATCAATCAGCCCCAGCATTTT
CASSLEAGINQPQHF
>TRBJ2-5|many|NA|TRBV5-1
TGCGCCAGCAGCTTGGACGGGAGCGAGTTGGGGACCCAGTACTTC
CASSLDGSELGTQYF
>TRBJ2-5|NA|NA|TRBV7-9
TGTGCCAGTCCCGAGCGGAATGGTAGCGAGACCCAGTACTTC
CASPERNGSETQYF
>TRBJ1-1|NA|NA|TRBV6-2/TRBV6-3
TGTGCCAGCAACATCGGGGGGCTTACTGAAGCTTTCTTT
CASNIGGLTEAFF
>TRBJ2-2|NA|TRBD1|TRBV7-2
TGTGCCAGCAGCTCGTCCGGGACAGTGAACACCGGGGAGCTGTTTTTT
CASSSSGTVNTGELFF
>TRBJ2-1|many|NA|TRBV15
TGTGCCACCAGCGGGGAGGTCTTGAGCGGACCAAGCTCCTACAATGAGCAGTTCTTC
CATSGEVLSGPSSYNEQFF
>TRBJ2-7|NA|NA|TRBV7-2
TGTGCCAGCAGCTCTACAGGGTTTTACTACGAGCAGTACTTC
CASSSTGFYYEQYF
>TRBJ2-2|NA|TRBD1|TRBV24-1
TGTGCCACCAGTGATTTAGGACAGGGACTGAACACCGGGGAGCTGTTTTTT
CATSDLGQGLNTGELFF
>TRBJ2-2|few|NA|TRBV6-5
TGTGCCAGCAGTTACCGGAGGAACACCGGGGAGCTGTTTTTT
CASSYRRNTGELFF
>TRBJ1-2|NA|NA|TRBV15
TGTGCCACCAGCAGAGATCGGAGTGTGGCGACAGCGGGTGGCTACACCTTC
CATSRDRSVATAGGYTF
>TRBJ2-7|NA|TRBD2|TRBV7-2
TGTGCCAGCAGATTCCGGCTAGCGGGAGGGAGAAGCGAGCAGTACTTC
CASRFRLAGGRSEQYF
>TRBJ2-2|few|TRBD1|TRBV7-9
TGTGCCAGCAGCCAAGGACAGGGACCCACCGGGGAGCTGTTTTTT
CASSQGQGPTGELFF
>TRBJ1-6|few|TRBD1|TRBV27
TGTGCCAGCGGACAGGGGCATAATTCACCCCTCCACTTT
CASGQGHNSPLHF
>TRBJ2-5|few|TRBD1|TRBV7-9
TGTGCCAGCAGCTCGACAGGGGGCGTGGAGACCCAGTACTTC
CASSSTGGVETQYF
>TRBJ2-7|NA|NA|TRBV3-1
TGTGCCAGCAGCCAAGATCGAAGGTCTTCAGACGAGCAGTACTTC
CASSQDRRSSDEQYF
>TRBJ2-7|few|NA|TRBV6-2/TRBV6-3
TGTGCCAGCACCAAAGGGACCGGAGCCTACGAGCAGTACTTC
CASTKGTGAYEQYF
>TRBJ2-5|many|TRBD2|TRBV29-1
TGCAGTTCTTGGACTAGCGGTGAAGAGACCCAGTACTTC
CSSWTSGEETQYF
>TRBJ2-3|NA|TRBD1|TRBV29-1
TGCAGCGTCACAACGTCAGGGGTGACAGGGGGCTGGACAGATACGCAGTATTTT
CSVTTSGVTGGWTDTQYF
>TRBJ1-1|once|TRBD1|TRBV27
TGTGCCAGCAGTCCACACGGACAGGGGGTCACTGAAGCTTTCTTT
CASSPHGQGVTEAFF
>TRBJ1-2|NA|NA|TRBV20-1
TGCAGTGCTAGAGATGGACGGCGGATTGGCTATGGCTACACCTTC
CSARDGRRIGYGYTF
>TRBJ2-7|NA|TRBD1|TRBV5-8
TGTGCCAGCAGCTGGGGACAGGGACTTACCGAGCAGTACTTC
CASSWGQGLTEQYF